What follows are 15 T cell receptor beta chains derived from one specimen sequenced in a study of OX40 agonist ivuxolimab in advanced cancers. The data were produced by immunoSEQ multiplex PCR, yet TCRdb's version contains in-frame clones alone and is incomplete. Among about 40,000 clones listed, roughly 90% were seen once. This sample comprised CD4+ or CD8+ T cells sorted from blood, obtained in a trial of the OX40 agonist ivuxolimab. The receptors originated from an adult with an advanced solid tumor such as melanoma, head and neck, liver or kidney cancer.

The chain joins TRBV5-1 to TRBJ2-2; TRBD1 agrees at 9 bases. The V segment lost 4 bases and the J segment 5 bases; nucleotides outside the gene matches: 12. This CDR3 has 17 residues. Germline values: CDR1 SGHRS, CDR2 YFSETQ. The DNA for the CDR3 is TGCGCCAGCAGCCCCGGGGGACAGGGAATAGGTACCGGGGAGCTGTTTTTT. Translated, it gives CASSPGGQGIGTGELFF.

A word on this clone: This CDR3 is also generated by other DNA sequences in the sample. This sequence joins TRBV5-6 and TRBJ2-3; 7 positions agree with TRBD2. This CDR3 has 17 amino acids. Looked up from germline, CDR1 is SGHDT and CDR2 is YYEEEE. V was pared by 1 base and J by 0 bases, with 8 bases of the junction left unmatched. The CDR3 loop is CASSLFGGFPSTDTQYF. The CDR3 bases are TGTGCCAGCAGCTTGTTCGGGGGGTTTCCTAGCACAGATACGCAGTATTTT. The variable domain in full, with the rest retrieved from reference TRBV5-6 and TRBJ2-3, is DAGVTQSPTHLIKTRGQQVTLRCSPKSGHDTVSWYQQALGQGPQFIFQYYEEEERQRGNFPDRFSGHQFPNYSSELNVNALLLGDSALYLCASSLFGGFPSTDTQYFGPGTRLTVL.

The chain has TRBV5-6 and TRBJ2-1; 9 nucleotides align to TRBD1. The CDR3 is made up of 15 amino acids. Trimming cost V 4 bases and J 7 bases; bases outside gene matches: 9. The germline gives CDR1 SGHDT, CDR2 YYEEEE. The CDR3 sequence is CASSRGQGLANEQFF. DNA of the CDR3: TGTGCCAGCAGCCGGGGACAGGGCTTAGCTAATGAGCAGTTCTTC.

This clone came up once. The chain carries TRBV5-4 and TRBJ1-3, with D maybe TRBD1 (6 bases). The CDR3 covers 16 residues. Between the trimmed V and J ends, which lost 0 bases and 2 bases, there was a span of 12 bases. CDR1 is SGHNT, CDR2 YYREEE, per germline (reference sequence). The DNA of the CDR3 is TGTGCCAGCAGCTTGGCACAGGGTGCTGCTGGAAACACCATATATTTT. It translates to CASSLAQGAAGNTIYF.

Worth noting for this clone: Other DNA sequences in the same sample also yield this CDR3. The gene calls are TRBV7-2 and TRBJ1-2; 8 bases are a match to TRBD1. With 5 bases clipped from V and 8 bases from J, the junction kept 10 bases outside the gene matches. Germline loops: CDR1 SGHTA, CDR2 FQGNSA. The CDR3 is 14 residues long. CDR3 region: CASSPGQAAYGYTF. CDR3 sequence (DNA): TGTGCCAGCAGCCCGGGACAGGCTGCCTACGGCTACACCTTC.

The gene calls are TRBV4-1 and TRBJ2-5, with 10 bases fitting TRBD1. J was trimmed by 9 bases and V by 2 bases; bases with no gene match: 9. The length of the CDR3 is 15 residues. CDR1 is MGHRA and CDR2 is YSYEKL in the germline V gene. The CDR3 nucleotides are TGCGCCAGCAGCCAACCCGGGACAGGGGAGGCGGCCCAGTACTTC. This translates into CASSQPGTGEAAQYF.

The rearrangement links TRBV5-8 to TRBJ2-6; D gene uncertain. Germline loops: CDR1 SGHTS, CDR2 YDEGEE. V dropped 7 bases and J dropped 16 bases, with 33 bases sitting between them. The CDR3 contains 17 residues. The CDR3, as DNA: TGTGCCAGCGTTCGGTTTCATCCACACAAGTCGGGCCAACGTCTGACTTTC. Amino acids: CASVRFHPHKSGQRLTF. The whole variable domain, filled in from reference TRBV5-8 and TRBJ2-6, reads EAGVTQSPTHLIKTRGQQATLRCSPISGHTSVYWYQQALGLGLQFLLWYDEGEERNRGNFPPRFSGRQFPNYSSELNVNALELEDSALYLCASVRFHPHKSGQRLTFGAGSRLTVL.

The V and J genes are TRBV9 and TRBJ2-3; a weak D match, TRBD1 (6 bases). This CDR3 is 15 amino acids long. Germline values: CDR1 SGDLS, CDR2 YYNGEE. Deletions cut 0 bases from V and 1 base from J, with 9 bases between. The CDR3 reads CASSVEQGGTDTQYF. DNA for the CDR3: TGTGCCAGCAGCGTAGAACAGGGAGGCACAGATACGCAGTATTTT.

Remarks on this clone: The junction departs from the called germline gene at one end, perhaps through a read error. This chain connects TRBV5-4 to TRBJ2-7; TRBD2 is a possible D gene (5 bases). The CDR3 has 15 amino acids. The V gene's germline CDR1 is SGHNT and CDR2 YYREEE (reference sequence). CDR3 sequence: CARSLSLDSGYEQYF. CDR3 bases: TGTGCCAGAAGCTTGAGTCTGGACTCAGGCTACGAGCAGTACTTC.

The rearrangement uses TRBV7-3 and TRBJ2-1; 12 positions match TRBD2. The CDR3 is 15 amino acids. V shed 6 bases, J shed 10 bases, and the junction held 10 bases outside the gene matches. Germline V gene lookup returns CDR1 SGHTA and CDR2 FQGTGA. The CDR3 here is CASSLTSGGVGEQFF. CDR3 bases: TGTGCCAGCAGTTTGACTAGCGGGGGCGTTGGGGAGCAGTTCTTC.

This chain links TRBV7-9 with TRBJ2-5; 7 nucleotides agree with TRBD2. This CDR3 region has 13 residues. From germline, CDR1 is SEHNR and CDR2 FQNEAQ (reference sequence). V dropped 5 bases and J dropped 5; count of bases not matched to a gene: 5. The CDR3 bases are TGTGCCAGCAGCCAGATGGGGGGGGAGACCCAGTACTTC. Its translation is CASSQMGGETQYF.

J is TRBJ2-5 and V is TRBV5-1, with a weak D call TRBD1 (5 bases). The germline gives CDR1 SGHRS, CDR2 YFSETQ. This CDR3 is 16 amino acids long. V was clipped by 0 bases and J by 2 bases, with 14 bases between them. The CDR3 is CASSLVSAGLQETQYF. CDR3 coding DNA: TGCGCCAGCAGCTTGGTGTCCGCAGGGTTACAAGAGACCCAGTACTTC.

This chain uses TRBV9 with TRBJ1-3; D not resolved. The ends were cut back, 2 bases at V and 8 bases at J, with 14 bases in the middle. This CDR3 comprises 14 residues. Germline V gene sequence: CDR1 SGDLS, CDR2 YYNGEE. DNA of the CDR3: TGTGCCAGCAGCGTCGCATGGAACGGCGACACCATATATTTT. This gives the protein CASSVAWNGDTIYF.

J is TRBJ2-5 and V is TRBV11-2, with 7 nucleotides matching TRBD2. The CDR3 is 15 amino acids. The V and J ends lost 5 bases and 1 base, in that order; junction bases with no gene match: 7. In germline, CDR1 is SGHAT, CDR2 FQNNGV. The CDR3 sequence: CASSLMGGAQETQYF. The DNA for the CDR3 is TGTGCCAGCAGCCTAATGGGAGGGGCCCAAGAGACCCAGTACTTC.

The chain joins TRBV5-1 to TRBJ1-2; D uncertain. The CDR3 is 14 amino acids. Trimming removed 0 bases at V and 2 bases at J, with 8 bases between. From germline, CDR1 is SGHRS and CDR2 YFSETQ. The chain's CDR3 is CASSLGGENYGYTF. CDR3 in DNA: TGCGCCAGCAGCTTGGGGGGTGAAAACTATGGCTACACCTTC.